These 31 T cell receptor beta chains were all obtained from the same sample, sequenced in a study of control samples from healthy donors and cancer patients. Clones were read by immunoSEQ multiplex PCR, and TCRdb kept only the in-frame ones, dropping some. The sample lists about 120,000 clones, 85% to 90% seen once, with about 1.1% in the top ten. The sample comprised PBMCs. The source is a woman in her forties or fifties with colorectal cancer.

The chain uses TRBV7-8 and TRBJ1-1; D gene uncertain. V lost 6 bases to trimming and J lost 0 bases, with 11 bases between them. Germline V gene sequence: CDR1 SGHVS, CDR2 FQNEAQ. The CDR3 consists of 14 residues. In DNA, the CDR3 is TGTGCCAGCAGGCAGGAGCTGATGAACACTGAAGCTTTCTTT. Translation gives CASRQELMNTEAFF.

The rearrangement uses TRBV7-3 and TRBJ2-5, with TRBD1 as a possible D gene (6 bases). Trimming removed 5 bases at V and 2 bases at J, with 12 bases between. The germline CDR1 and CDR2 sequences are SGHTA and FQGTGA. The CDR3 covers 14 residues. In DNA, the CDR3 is TGTGCCAGCAGCAAAGGACAGATACAAGAGACCCAGTACTTC. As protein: CASSKGQIQETQYF.

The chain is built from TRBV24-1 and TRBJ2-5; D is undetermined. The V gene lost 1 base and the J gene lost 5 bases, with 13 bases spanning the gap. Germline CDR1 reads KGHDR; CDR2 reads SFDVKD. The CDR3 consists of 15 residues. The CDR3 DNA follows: TGTGCCACCAGTGATTTAGGAAAGGATCAGGAGACCCAGTACTTC. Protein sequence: CATSDLGKDQETQYF.

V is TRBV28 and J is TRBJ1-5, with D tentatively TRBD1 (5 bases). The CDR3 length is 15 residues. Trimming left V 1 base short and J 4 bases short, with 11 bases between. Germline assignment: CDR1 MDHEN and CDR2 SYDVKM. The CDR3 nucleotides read TGTGCCAGCAGTTTATCCGACAGAATAAATCAGCCCCAGCATTTT. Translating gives CASSLSDRINQPQHF.

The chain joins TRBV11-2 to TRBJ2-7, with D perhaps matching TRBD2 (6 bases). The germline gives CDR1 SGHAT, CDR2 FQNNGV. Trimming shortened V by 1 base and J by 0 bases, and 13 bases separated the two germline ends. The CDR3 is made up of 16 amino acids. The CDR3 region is CASSLAERASSYEQYF. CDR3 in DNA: TGTGCCAGCAGCTTAGCCGAGCGGGCGTCCTCCTACGAGCAGTACTTC.

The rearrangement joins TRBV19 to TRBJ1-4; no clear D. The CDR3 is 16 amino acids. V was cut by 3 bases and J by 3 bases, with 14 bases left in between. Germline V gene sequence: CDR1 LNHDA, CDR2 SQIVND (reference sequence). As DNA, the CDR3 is TGTGCCAGTAGTATTGCACCGCTACGGGCTAATGAAAAACTGTTTTTT. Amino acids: CASSIAPLRANEKLFF.

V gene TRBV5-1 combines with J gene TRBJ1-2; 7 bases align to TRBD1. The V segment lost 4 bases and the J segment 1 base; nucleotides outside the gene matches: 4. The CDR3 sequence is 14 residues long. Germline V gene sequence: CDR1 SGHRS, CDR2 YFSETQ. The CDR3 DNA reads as TGCGCCAGCAGCAGAACAGGGGTTAACTATGGCTACACCTTC. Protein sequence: CASSRTGVNYGYTF.

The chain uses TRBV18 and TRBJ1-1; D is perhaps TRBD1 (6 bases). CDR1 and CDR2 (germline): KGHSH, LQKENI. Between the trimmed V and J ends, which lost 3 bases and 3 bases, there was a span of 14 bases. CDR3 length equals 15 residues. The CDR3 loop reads CASSPWTGAHTEAFF. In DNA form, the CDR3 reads TGTGCCAGCTCACCCTGGACGGGGGCCCACACTGAAGCTTTCTTT. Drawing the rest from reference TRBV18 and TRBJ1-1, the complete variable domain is NAGVMQNPRHLVRRRGQEARLRCSPMKGHSHVYWYRQLPEEGLKFMVYLQKENIIDESGMPKERFSAEFPKEGPSILRIQQVVRGDSAAYFCASSPWTGAHTEAFFGQGTRLTVV.

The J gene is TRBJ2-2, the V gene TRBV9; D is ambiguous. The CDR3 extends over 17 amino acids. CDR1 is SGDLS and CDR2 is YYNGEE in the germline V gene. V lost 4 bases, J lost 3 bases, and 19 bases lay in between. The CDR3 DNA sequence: TGTGCCAGCAGCCCCCGTGGGGTGCGTCCCTACACCGGGGAGCTGTTTTTT. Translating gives CASSPRGVRPYTGELFF.

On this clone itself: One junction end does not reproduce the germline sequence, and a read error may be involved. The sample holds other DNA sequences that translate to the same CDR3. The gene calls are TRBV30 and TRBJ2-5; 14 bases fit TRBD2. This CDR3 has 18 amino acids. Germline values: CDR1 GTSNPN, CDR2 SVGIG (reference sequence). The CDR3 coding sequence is TGCGCCTGGAGTCCGGGACTAGCGGGGGCGGGACCCCAAGAGACCCAGTACTTC. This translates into CAWSPGLAGAGPQETQYF.

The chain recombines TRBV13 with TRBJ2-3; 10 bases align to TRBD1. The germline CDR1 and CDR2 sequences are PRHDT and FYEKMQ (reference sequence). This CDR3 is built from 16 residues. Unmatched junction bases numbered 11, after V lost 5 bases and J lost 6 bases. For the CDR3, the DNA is TGTGCCAGCAGCGCCTGGGACAGGGGAAGATTGGATACGCAGTATTTT. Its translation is CASSAWDRGRLDTQYF.

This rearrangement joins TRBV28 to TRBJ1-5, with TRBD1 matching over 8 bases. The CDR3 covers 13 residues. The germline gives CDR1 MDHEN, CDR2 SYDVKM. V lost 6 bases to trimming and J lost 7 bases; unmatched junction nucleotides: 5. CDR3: CASSHDRGQPQHF. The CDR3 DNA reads TGTGCCAGCAGCCATGACAGGGGCCAGCCCCAGCATTTT.

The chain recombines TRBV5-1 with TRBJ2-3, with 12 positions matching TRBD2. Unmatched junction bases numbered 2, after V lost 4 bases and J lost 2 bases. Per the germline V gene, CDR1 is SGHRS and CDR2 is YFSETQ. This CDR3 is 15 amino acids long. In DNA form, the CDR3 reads TGCGCCAGCAGCCGACTAGCGGGAGACACAGATACGCAGTATTTT. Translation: CASSRLAGDTDTQYF.

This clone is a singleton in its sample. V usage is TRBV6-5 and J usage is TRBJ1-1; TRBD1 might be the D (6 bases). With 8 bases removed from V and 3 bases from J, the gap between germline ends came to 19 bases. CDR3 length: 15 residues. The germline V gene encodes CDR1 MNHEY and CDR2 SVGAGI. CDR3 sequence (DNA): TGTGCCAGCTATCCCTTAGGGGGGGTAGACACTGAAGCTTTCTTT. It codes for CASYPLGGVDTEAFF.

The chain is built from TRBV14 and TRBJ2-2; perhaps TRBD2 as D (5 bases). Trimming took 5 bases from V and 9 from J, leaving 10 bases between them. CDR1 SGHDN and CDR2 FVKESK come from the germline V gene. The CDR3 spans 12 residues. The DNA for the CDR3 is TGTGCCAGCAGCAAGGGAGTCCGGGAGCTGTTTTTT. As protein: CASSKGVRELFF.

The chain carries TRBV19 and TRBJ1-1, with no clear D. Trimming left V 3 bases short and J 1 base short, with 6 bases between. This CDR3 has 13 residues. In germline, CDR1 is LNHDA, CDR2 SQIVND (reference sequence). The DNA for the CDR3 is TGTGCCAGTAGTATTGGATGGAACACTGAAGCTTTCTTT. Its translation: CASSIGWNTEAFF.

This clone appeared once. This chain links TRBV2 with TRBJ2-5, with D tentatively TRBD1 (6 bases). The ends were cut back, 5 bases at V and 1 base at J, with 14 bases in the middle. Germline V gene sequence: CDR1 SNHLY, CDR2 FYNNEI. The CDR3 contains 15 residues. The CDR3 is CASSPARGTQETQYF. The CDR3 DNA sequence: TGTGCCAGCAGTCCAGCCAGGGGTACCCAAGAGACCCAGTACTTC.

CDR3 in amino acids: CASSPPTGQVYGYTF. In DNA, the CDR3 is TGTGCCAGCTCACCACCGACAGGACAGGTCTATGGCTACACCTTC. The gene calls are TRBV18 and TRBJ1-2, with TRBD1 matching over 7 bases. CDR1 and CDR2 from the germline V gene are KGHSH and LQKENI. The CDR3 is made up of 15 amino acids. The ends lost 0 bases at V and 4 bases at J; junction bases unmatched: 5.

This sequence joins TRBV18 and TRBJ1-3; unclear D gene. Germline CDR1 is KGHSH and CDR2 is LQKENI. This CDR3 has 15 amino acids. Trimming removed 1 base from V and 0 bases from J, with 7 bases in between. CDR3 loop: CASSPQADSGNTIYF. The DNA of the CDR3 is TGTGCCAGCTCACCACAAGCGGACTCTGGAAACACCATATATTTT.

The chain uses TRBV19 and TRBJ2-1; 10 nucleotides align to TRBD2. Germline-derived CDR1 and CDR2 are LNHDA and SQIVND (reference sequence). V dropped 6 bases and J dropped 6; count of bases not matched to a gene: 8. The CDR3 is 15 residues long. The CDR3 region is CASRTGLARGNEQFF. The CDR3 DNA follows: TGTGCCAGTAGGACGGGACTAGCGAGGGGCAATGAGCAGTTCTTC. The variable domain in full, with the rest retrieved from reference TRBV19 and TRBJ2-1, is DGGITQSPKYLFRKEGQNVTLSCEQNLNHDAMYWYRQDPGQGLRLIYYSQIVNDFQKGDIAEGYSVSREKKESFPLTVTSAQKNPTAFYLCASRTGLARGNEQFFGPGTRLTVL.

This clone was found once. The CDR3 DNA reads as TGTGCCAGCAGTGAACAACAGGGACCTCACTATGGCTACACCTTC. Translating gives CASSEQQGPHYGYTF. This rearrangement joins TRBV6-1 to TRBJ1-2; TRBD1 is a possible D gene (6 bases). The V gene's germline CDR1 is MNHNS and CDR2 SASEGT. V gave up 2 bases and J gave up 3 bases, with 13 bases separating them. The CDR3 runs to 15 residues.

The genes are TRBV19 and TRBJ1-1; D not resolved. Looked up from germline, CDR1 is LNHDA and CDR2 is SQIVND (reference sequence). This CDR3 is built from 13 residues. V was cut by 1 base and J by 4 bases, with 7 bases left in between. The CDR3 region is CASSIGSLTEAFF. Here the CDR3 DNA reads TGTGCCAGTAGTATAGGTAGCCTCACTGAAGCTTTCTTT.

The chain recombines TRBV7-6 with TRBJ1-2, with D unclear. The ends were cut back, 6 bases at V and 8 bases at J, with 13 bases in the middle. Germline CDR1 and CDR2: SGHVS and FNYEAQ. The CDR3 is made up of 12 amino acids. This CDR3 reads CASSPGLGGYTF. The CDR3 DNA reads TGTGCCAGCAGTCCCGGACTGGGAGGCTACACCTTC.

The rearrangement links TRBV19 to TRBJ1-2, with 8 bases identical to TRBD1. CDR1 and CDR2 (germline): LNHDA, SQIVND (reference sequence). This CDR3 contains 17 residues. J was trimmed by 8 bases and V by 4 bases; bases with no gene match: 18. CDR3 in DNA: TGTGCCAGTAGTACCCCCGACAGGGGCCCTTCGGCGGGGGGCTACACCTTC. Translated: CASSTPDRGPSAGGYTF. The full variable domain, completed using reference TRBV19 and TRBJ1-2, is DGGITQSPKYLFRKEGQNVTLSCEQNLNHDAMYWYRQDPGQGLRLIYYSQIVNDFQKGDIAEGYSVSREKKESFPLTVTSAQKNPTAFYLCASSTPDRGPSAGGYTFGSGTRLTVV.

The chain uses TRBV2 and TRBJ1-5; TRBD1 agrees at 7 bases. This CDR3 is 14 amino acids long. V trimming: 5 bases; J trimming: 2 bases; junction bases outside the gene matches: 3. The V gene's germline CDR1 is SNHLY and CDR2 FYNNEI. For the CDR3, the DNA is TGTGCCAGCAGTCTGAGGGGGCGCAATCAGCCCCAGCATTTT. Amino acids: CASSLRGRNQPQHF.

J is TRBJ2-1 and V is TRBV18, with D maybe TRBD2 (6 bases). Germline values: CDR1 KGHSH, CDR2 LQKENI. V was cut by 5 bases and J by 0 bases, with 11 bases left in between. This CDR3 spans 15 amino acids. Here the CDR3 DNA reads TGTGCCAGCTCAACTCGGGGGAGCTCCTACAATGAGCAGTTCTTC. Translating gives CASSTRGSSYNEQFF.

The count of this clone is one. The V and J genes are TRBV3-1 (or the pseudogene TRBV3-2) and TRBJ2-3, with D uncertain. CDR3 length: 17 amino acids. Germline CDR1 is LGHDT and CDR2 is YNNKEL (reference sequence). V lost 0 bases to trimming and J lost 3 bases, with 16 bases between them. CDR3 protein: CASSQELGGLRTDTQYF. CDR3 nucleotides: TGTGCCAGCAGCCAAGAGTTGGGCGGTTTGAGGACAGATACGCAGTATTTT.

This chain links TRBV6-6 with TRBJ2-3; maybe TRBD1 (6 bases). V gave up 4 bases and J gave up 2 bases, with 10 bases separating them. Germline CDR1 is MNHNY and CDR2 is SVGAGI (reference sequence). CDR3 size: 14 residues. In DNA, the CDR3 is TGTGCCAGCAGTTTCGGACAGAACACAGATACGCAGTATTTT. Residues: CASSFGQNTDTQYF.

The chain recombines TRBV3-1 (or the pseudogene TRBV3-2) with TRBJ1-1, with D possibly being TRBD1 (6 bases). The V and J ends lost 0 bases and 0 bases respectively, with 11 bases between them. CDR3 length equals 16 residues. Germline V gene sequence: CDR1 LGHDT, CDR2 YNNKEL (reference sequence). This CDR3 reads CASSQEAQGMNTEAFF. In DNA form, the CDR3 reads TGTGCCAGCAGCCAAGAGGCGCAGGGGATGAACACTGAAGCTTTCTTT.

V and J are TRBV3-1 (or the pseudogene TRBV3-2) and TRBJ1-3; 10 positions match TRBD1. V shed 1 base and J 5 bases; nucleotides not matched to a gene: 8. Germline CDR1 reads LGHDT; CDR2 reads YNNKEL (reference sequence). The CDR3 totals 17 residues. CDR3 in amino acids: CASSQGVDRGHRNTIYF. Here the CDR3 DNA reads TGTGCCAGCAGCCAAGGGGTCGACAGGGGGCACAGAAACACCATATATTTT.

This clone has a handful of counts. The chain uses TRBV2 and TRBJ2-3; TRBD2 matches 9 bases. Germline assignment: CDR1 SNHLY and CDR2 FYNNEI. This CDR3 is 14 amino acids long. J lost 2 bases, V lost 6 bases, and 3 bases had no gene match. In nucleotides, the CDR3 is TGTGCCAGCAGCAGGACTAGCGCCACAGATACGCAGTATTTT. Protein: CASSRTSATDTQYF.